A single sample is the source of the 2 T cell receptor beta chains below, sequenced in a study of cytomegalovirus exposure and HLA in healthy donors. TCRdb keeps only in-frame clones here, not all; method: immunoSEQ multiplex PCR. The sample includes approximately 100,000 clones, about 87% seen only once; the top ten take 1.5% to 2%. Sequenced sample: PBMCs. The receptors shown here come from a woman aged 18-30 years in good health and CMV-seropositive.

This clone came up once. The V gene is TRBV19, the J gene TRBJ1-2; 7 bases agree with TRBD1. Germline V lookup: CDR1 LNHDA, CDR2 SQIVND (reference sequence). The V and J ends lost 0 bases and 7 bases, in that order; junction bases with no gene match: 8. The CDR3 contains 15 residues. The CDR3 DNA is TGTGCCAGTAGTATAGAGGGCAGGGGGTCTGCTGGCTACACCTTC. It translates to CASSIEGRGSAGYTF.

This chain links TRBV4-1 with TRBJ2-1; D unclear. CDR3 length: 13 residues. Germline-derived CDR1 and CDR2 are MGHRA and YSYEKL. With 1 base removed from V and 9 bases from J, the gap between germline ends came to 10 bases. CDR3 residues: CASSQVVRGEQFF. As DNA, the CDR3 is TGCGCCAGCAGCCAAGTGGTCAGAGGTGAGCAGTTCTTC.